Shown below are 28 T cell receptor beta chains from a single sample sequenced in a study of blood T cell repertoires in COVID-19. Using immunoSEQ multiplex PCR, the repertoire was profiled, and TCRdb retains in-frame clones only, with some absent. This sample has more than 80,000 clones; roughly four fifths occur once, and the top ten carry 14%. The sequencing input was peripheral blood. These receptors all stem from a woman aged 55-69 years with acute or convalescent COVID-19.

The chain is built from TRBV6-5 and TRBJ1-2, with D uncertain. V lost 0 bases and J lost 8, with 10 bases in between. Germline assignment: CDR1 MNHEY and CDR2 SVGAGI. The CDR3 runs 13 residues. The CDR3 sequence is CASSYSIREGYTF. The CDR3 DNA follows: TGTGCCAGCAGTTACTCGATCCGGGAAGGCTACACCTTC.

The J gene is TRBJ2-1, the V gene TRBV6-1, with unresolved D. This CDR3 has 15 residues. Trimming stripped 1 base from V and 0 bases from J, with 7 bases between. CDR1 is MNHNS, CDR2 SASEGT, per germline. In DNA, the CDR3 is TGTGCCAGCAGTGAAGTGCCGAGCTCCTACAATGAGCAGTTCTTC. It encodes CASSEVPSSYNEQFF.

The chain couples TRBV3-1 (or the pseudogene TRBV3-2) to TRBJ1-4, with TRBD1 identical over 8 bases. Germline trimming cut 3 bases from V and 3 bases from J; bases unmatched to any gene: 3. The CDR3 totals 15 residues. Germline CDR1 LGHDT, CDR2 YNNKEL (reference sequence). The CDR3 nucleotides read TGTGCCAGCAGCCAGCAGGGGGCCTCTAATGAAAAACTGTTTTTT. Residues: CASSQQGASNEKLFF.

The chain couples TRBV7-9 to TRBJ2-7, with 8 bases fitting TRBD1. V shed 5 bases, J shed 2 bases, and the junction held 17 bases outside the gene matches. Looked up from germline, CDR1 is SEHNR and CDR2 is FQNEAQ (reference sequence). The CDR3 is made up of 18 amino acids. CDR3 protein: CASSPRIGTGSRPYEQYF. The CDR3 nucleotides are TGTGCCAGCAGCCCCCGAATTGGGACAGGCTCGAGACCCTACGAGCAGTACTTC.

This clone was found a few times. The chain links TRBV29-1 to TRBJ2-2; 7 bases agree with TRBD1. The V gene's germline CDR1 is SQVTM and CDR2 ANQGSEA. This CDR3 comprises 13 residues. The ends lost 5 bases at V and 2 bases at J; junction bases unmatched: 2. The DNA of the CDR3 is TGCAGCGTTCGGACAGGAAACACCGGGGAGCTGTTTTTT. Its translation: CSVRTGNTGELFF.

The chain uses TRBV29-1 and TRBJ2-7; TRBD2 might be the D (6 bases). The V gene's germline CDR1 is SQVTM and CDR2 ANQGSEA. The CDR3 is 13 amino acids. Trimming removed 1 base from V and 6 bases from J, with 13 bases in between. DNA of the CDR3: TGCAGCGTTGAAGCCGGGAGACTAAGCGAGCAGTACTTC. It is translated as CSVEAGRLSEQYF.

V gene TRBV7-2 combines with J gene TRBJ2-5, with TRBD2 identical over 13 bases. V lost 1 base and J lost 2; bases outside the gene matches: 7. There are 18 residues in the CDR3. Germline CDR1 is SGHTA and CDR2 is FQGNSA. The CDR3 bases are TGTGCCAGCAGCTTAGAACTAGCGGGGGGGCCGAGGCAAGAGACCCAGTACTTC. Protein: CASSLELAGGPRQETQYF. Looking up the rest from reference TRBV7-2 and TRBJ2-5 gives the full variable domain: GAGVSQSPSNKVTEKGKDVELRCDPISGHTALYWYRQSLGQGLEFLIYFQGNSAPDKSGLPSDRFSAERTGGSVSTLTIQRTQQEDSAVYLCASSLELAGGPRQETQYFGPGTRLLVL.

The rearrangement links TRBV5-4 to TRBJ1-6; D not resolved. V gave up 2 bases and J gave up 8 bases, with 14 bases separating them. CDR1 is SGHNT, CDR2 YYREEE, per germline (reference sequence). The CDR3 spans 15 residues. The CDR3 here is CASSFQVTVDSPLHF. CDR3 DNA sequence: TGTGCCAGCAGCTTCCAGGTTACGGTTGATTCACCCCTCCACTTT.

The chain combines TRBV27 with TRBJ1-2; a weak D match, TRBD1 (5 bases). The CDR3 runs 14 residues. Germline V gives CDR1 MNHEY, CDR2 SMNVEV (reference sequence). V was cut by 2 bases and J by 4 bases, with 11 bases left in between. CDR3 residues: CASSLPQGFYGYTF. The CDR3 nucleotides read TGTGCCAGCAGTTTACCCCAGGGTTTCTATGGCTACACCTTC.

The chain links TRBV5-1 to TRBJ1-6, with D hard to call. Trimming removed 4 bases at V and 0 bases at J, with 14 bases between. Germline loops: CDR1 SGHRS, CDR2 YFSETQ. The CDR3 runs 17 residues. This CDR3 is CASSPLDKSSYNSPLHF. CDR3 sequence (DNA): TGCGCCAGCAGCCCCCTCGACAAGAGCTCCTATAATTCACCCCTCCACTTT.

The CDR3 spells CASSYQDPVGQQPQHF. The CDR3 nucleotides read TGTGCCAGCAGTTACCAGGATCCGGTGGGGCAACAGCCCCAGCATTTT. This chain joins TRBV6-6 and TRBJ1-5, with D maybe TRBD1 (5 bases). Germline values: CDR1 MNHNY, CDR2 SVGAGI (reference sequence). The CDR3 is 16 residues long. The V and J ends lost 2 bases and 7 bases respectively, with 18 bases between them.

V usage is TRBV3-1 (or the pseudogene TRBV3-2) and J usage is TRBJ1-1; 11 bases align to TRBD1. Germline CDR1 and CDR2: LGHDT and YNNKEL (reference sequence). The V and J ends lost 3 bases and 5 bases, in that order; junction bases with no gene match: 2. The CDR3 consists of 14 residues. DNA of the CDR3: TGTGCCAGCAGCCACGGGACAGGGGGAACTGAAGCTTTCTTT. This encodes CASSHGTGGTEAFF.

The chain is built from TRBV5-4 and TRBJ1-2; D possibly corresponds to TRBD1 (6 bases). Trimming removed 0 bases at V and 4 bases at J, with 13 bases between. The CDR3 is made up of 15 amino acids. Germline V lookup: CDR1 SGHNT, CDR2 YYREEE (reference sequence). In DNA form, the CDR3 reads TGTGCCAGCAGCTTGGGGGACAACGAGGTCTATGGCTACACCTTC. It encodes CASSLGDNEVYGYTF. Variable domain in full (rest from reference TRBV5-4 and TRBJ1-2): ETGVTQSPTHLIKTRGQQVTLRCSSQSGHNTVSWYQQALGQGPQFIFQYYREEENGRGNFPPRFSGLQFPNYSSELNVNALELDDSALYLCASSLGDNEVYGYTFGSGTRLTVV.

The chain has TRBV25-1 and TRBJ1-1, with TRBD1 matching over 9 bases. V lost 5 bases to trimming and J lost 5 bases; unmatched junction nucleotides: 6. Per the germline V gene, CDR1 is MGHDK and CDR2 is SYGVNS. CDR3 length equals 14 residues. The CDR3 nucleotides are TGTGCCAGCAGTTTCTGGACAGGGGTTACTGAAGCTTTCTTT. Its protein is CASSFWTGVTEAFF.

The rearrangement links TRBV11-2 to TRBJ2-1; 8 nucleotides agree with TRBD2. Germline V gene data show CDR1 as SGHAT and CDR2 as FQNNGV. This CDR3 has 15 residues. J gave up 9 bases and V 5 bases, and 12 bases lay outside the gene matches. The chain's CDR3 is CASSPQPGGRGEQFF. CDR3 bases: TGTGCCAGCAGCCCCCAGCCGGGGGGGCGGGGTGAGCAGTTCTTC.

The chain uses TRBV18 and TRBJ1-3, with D tentatively TRBD1 (5 bases). The length of the CDR3 is 16 residues. The V gene lost 5 bases and the J gene lost 4 bases, with 18 bases spanning the gap. Germline V gene sequence: CDR1 KGHSH, CDR2 LQKENI. The CDR3 coding sequence is TGTGCCAGCTCAACGGAAGGACGGGGGGAAGGAAACACCATATATTTT. Translating gives CASSTEGRGEGNTIYF.

The CDR3 loop reads CASRDLAGGPTDIQYF. The CDR3 DNA follows: TGTGCCAGCAGGGACCTAGCGGGAGGGCCGACGGACATTCAGTACTTC. The chain combines TRBV27 with TRBJ2-4, with 12 bases identical to TRBD2. V dropped 6 bases and J dropped 8; count of bases not matched to a gene: 11. The germline V gene encodes CDR1 MNHEY and CDR2 SMNVEV (reference sequence). The CDR3 sequence is 16 residues long.

V gene TRBV5-4 combines with J gene TRBJ2-1; D is undetermined. V was cut by 2 bases and J by 9 bases, with 12 bases left in between. Per the germline V gene, CDR1 is SGHNT and CDR2 is YYREEE (reference sequence). This CDR3 is 13 amino acids long. The CDR3 spells CASSLPYPSEQFF. In nucleotides, the CDR3 is TGTGCCAGCAGCTTACCCTACCCTAGTGAGCAGTTCTTC. Combining the CDR3 with reference TRBV5-4 and TRBJ2-1 gives the whole variable domain ETGVTQSPTHLIKTRGQQVTLRCSSQSGHNTVSWYQQALGQGPQFIFQYYREEENGRGNFPPRFSGLQFPNYSSELNVNALELDDSALYLCASSLPYPSEQFFGPGTRLTVL.

V usage is TRBV5-4 and J usage is TRBJ2-3; tentatively, D is TRBD2 (6 bases). With 5 bases removed from V and 3 bases from J, the gap between germline ends came to 25 bases. Germline CDR1 reads SGHNT; CDR2 reads YYREEE (reference sequence). The CDR3 is 18 amino acids. CDR3 nucleotides: TGTGCCAGCAGAGGTGGGAGCGGACGGGGGTTTTGGACAGATACGCAGTATTTT. This encodes CASRGGSGRGFWTDTQYF.

The chain recombines TRBV3-1 (or the pseudogene TRBV3-2) with TRBJ1-2; 7 positions agree with TRBD1. This CDR3 has 15 residues. Germline CDR1 LGHDT, CDR2 YNNKEL (reference sequence). Trimming at V came to 3 bases and at J to 4 bases, leaving 8 bases not matched to a gene. CDR3 in DNA: TGTGCCAGCAGCCAGCTGGACAGGAAGGCCTATGGCTACACCTTC. Translation: CASSQLDRKAYGYTF.

This clone was picked up a small number of times. The gene calls are TRBV19 and TRBJ1-2; 9 bases fit TRBD1. CDR1 and CDR2 from the germline V gene are LNHDA and SQIVND (reference sequence). V dropped 5 bases and J dropped 4; count of bases not matched to a gene: 5. The CDR3 contains 14 residues. In DNA, the CDR3 is TGTGCCAGTAGTCCCACAGGGGGCCTCTATGGCTACACCTTC. Amino acid sequence: CASSPTGGLYGYTF.

This chain joins TRBV6-6 and TRBJ1-5, with D unresolved. The V gene's germline CDR1 is MNHNY and CDR2 SVGAGI (reference sequence). The CDR3 totals 14 residues. V dropped 6 bases and J dropped 5 bases, with 14 bases sitting between them. DNA of the CDR3: TGTGCCAGCAGCCCTCACAAGGGAGATCAGCCCCAGCATTTT. This sequence encodes CASSPHKGDQPQHF.

V and J are TRBV9 and TRBJ1-4; TRBD1 might be the D (5 bases). CDR3 size: 13 residues. CDR1 is SGDLS and CDR2 is YYNGEE in the germline V gene. Trimming took 3 bases from V and 3 from J, leaving 6 bases between them. The CDR3 here is CASSGGPNEKLFF. The CDR3 DNA sequence: TGTGCCAGCAGCGGGGGCCCTAATGAAAAACTGTTTTTT.

This sequence joins TRBV15 and TRBJ2-2, with 7 bases lining up with TRBD1. The CDR3 is 15 amino acids. Germline lookup yields CDR1 LNHNV and CDR2 YYDKDF (reference sequence). Germline trimming cut 1 base from V and 6 bases from J; bases unmatched to any gene: 5. CDR3 residues: CATSRVRGMAGELFF. The CDR3 nucleotides are TGTGCCACCAGCAGAGTCAGGGGGATGGCCGGGGAGCTGTTTTTT.

The rearrangement joins TRBV6-5 to TRBJ2-7, with 9 bases that match TRBD1. The CDR3 runs to 15 residues. Germline values: CDR1 MNHEY, CDR2 SVGAGI. The ends lost 6 bases at V and 3 bases at J; junction bases unmatched: 9. CDR3 bases: TGTGCCAGCAGCCAACAGGGGGCTTGGGGCTACGAGCAGTACTTC. Translating it yields CASSQQGAWGYEQYF.

This rearrangement joins TRBV6-5 to TRBJ1-1; 7 positions agree with TRBD1. The CDR3 contains 15 residues. V trimming: 6 bases; J trimming: 6 bases; junction bases outside the gene matches: 13. From germline, CDR1 is MNHEY and CDR2 SVGAGI. For the CDR3, the DNA is TGTGCCAGCAGATTCACTGACAGGGTGGGCGCTGAAGCTTTCTTT. Translating gives CASRFTDRVGAEAFF.

This rearrangement joins TRBV14 to TRBJ1-3, with D possibly matching TRBD1 (6 bases). Trimming cost V 4 bases and J 2 bases, with 12 bases left between them. Germline CDR1 reads SGHDN; CDR2 reads FVKESK. This CDR3 comprises 15 residues. CDR3 region: CASSPPGTTGNTIYF. The DNA of the CDR3 is TGTGCCAGCAGCCCCCCTGGGACAACTGGAAACACCATATATTTT.

The rearrangement joins TRBV6-5 to TRBJ1-2, with D maybe TRBD1 (6 bases). Germline V lookup: CDR1 MNHEY, CDR2 SVGAGI. V lost 6 bases and J 10 bases, leaving 18 bases between the germline ends. The CDR3 totals 13 residues. CDR3 sequence (DNA): TGTGCCAGCAGCTACCGGGACATCGGTGACTACACCTTC. It translates to CASSYRDIGDYTF.